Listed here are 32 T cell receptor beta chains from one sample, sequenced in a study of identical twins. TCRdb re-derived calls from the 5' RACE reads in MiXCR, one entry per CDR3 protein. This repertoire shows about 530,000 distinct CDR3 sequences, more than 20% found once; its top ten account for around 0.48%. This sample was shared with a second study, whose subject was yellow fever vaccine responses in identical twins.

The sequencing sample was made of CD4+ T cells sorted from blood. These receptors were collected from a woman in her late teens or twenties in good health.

As DNA, the CDR3 is TGTGCCAGCGCCACGGCTAGCGGGACATATTCTGGGGCCAACGTCCTGACTTTC. Its protein product is CASATASGTYSGANVLTF. The chain has TRBV27 and TRBJ2-6, with 9 bases identical to TRBD2. V shed 8 bases and J 1 base; nucleotides not matched to a gene: 12. This CDR3 comprises 18 residues. Germline V gene data show CDR1 as MNHEY and CDR2 as SMNVEV (reference sequence). Supplemented by reference TRBV27 and TRBJ2-6, the full variable domain reads EAQVTQNPRYLITVTGKKLTVTCSQNMNHEYMSWYRQDPGLGLRQIYYSMNVEVTDKGDVPEGYKVSRKEKRNFPLILESPSPNQTSLYFCASATASGTYSGANVLTFGAGSRLTVL.

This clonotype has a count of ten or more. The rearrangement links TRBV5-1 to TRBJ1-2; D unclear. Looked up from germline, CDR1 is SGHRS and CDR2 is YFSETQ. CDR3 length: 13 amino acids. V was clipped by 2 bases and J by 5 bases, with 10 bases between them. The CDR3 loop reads CASSFDVQYGYTF. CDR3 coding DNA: TGCGCCAGCAGCTTCGACGTTCAATATGGCTACACCTTC.

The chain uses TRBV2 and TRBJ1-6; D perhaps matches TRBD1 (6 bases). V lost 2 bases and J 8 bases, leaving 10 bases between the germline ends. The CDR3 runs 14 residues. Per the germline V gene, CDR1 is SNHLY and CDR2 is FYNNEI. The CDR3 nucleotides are TGTGCCAGCAGTGAAACAGGGTCACATTCACCCCTCCACTTT. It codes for CASSETGSHSPLHF.

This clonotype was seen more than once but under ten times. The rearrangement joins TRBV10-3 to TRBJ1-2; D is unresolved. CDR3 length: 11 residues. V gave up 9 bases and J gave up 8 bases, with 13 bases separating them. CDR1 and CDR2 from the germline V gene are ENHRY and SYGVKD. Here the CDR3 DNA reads TGTGCCATACAGAGTAACTGGGGCTACACCTTC. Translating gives CAIQSNWGYTF.

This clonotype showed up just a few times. The CDR3 region has the DNA TGTGCCAGCAGTTCACTAGAATTTGGCACAGATACGCAGTATTTT. Translated, it gives CASSSLEFGTDTQYF. V gene TRBV12-3 or TRBV12-4 combines with J gene TRBJ2-3, with D tentatively TRBD2 (5 bases). The CDR3 is made up of 15 amino acids. Trimming took off 4 bases at V and 1 base at J, with 12 bases between the two ends.

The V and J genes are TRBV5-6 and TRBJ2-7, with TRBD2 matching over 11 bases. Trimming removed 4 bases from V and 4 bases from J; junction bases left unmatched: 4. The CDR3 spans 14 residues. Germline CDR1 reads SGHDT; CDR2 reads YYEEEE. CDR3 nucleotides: TGTGCCAGCAGCGCGGGACTAGCGGCTTACGAGCAGTACTTC. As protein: CASSAGLAAYEQYF.

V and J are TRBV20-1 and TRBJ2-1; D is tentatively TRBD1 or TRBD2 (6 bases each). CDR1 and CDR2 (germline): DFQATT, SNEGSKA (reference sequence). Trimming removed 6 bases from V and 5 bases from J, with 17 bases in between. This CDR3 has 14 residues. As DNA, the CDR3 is TGCAGTGCCCCGTGGGGGGCGAAAGACAATGAGCAGTTCTTC. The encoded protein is CSAPWGAKDNEQFF.

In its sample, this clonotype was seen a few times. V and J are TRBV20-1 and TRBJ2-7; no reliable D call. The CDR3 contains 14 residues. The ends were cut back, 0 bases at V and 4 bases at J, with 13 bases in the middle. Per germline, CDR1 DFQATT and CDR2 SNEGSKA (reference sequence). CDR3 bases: TGCAGTGCTAGAGATGGTGCGAAGACTTACGAGCAGTACGTC. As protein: CSARDGAKTYEQYV.

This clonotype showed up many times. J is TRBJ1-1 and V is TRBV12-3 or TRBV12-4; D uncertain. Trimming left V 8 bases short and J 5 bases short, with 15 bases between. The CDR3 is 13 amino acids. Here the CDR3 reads CASGRGGRTEAFF. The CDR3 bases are TGTGCCAGCGGGCGGGGAGGGCGGACTGAAGCTTTCTTT.

In DNA form, the CDR3 reads TGTGCCAGCAGCCGGGACTGGAGTAGAGAGACCCAGTACTTC. This gives the protein CASSRDWSRETQYF. The rearrangement uses TRBV7-9 and TRBJ2-5; maybe TRBD2 (6 bases). Germline CDR1 is SEHNR and CDR2 is FQNEAQ (reference sequence). There are 14 residues in the CDR3. V was clipped by 5 bases and J by 4 bases, with 14 bases between them.

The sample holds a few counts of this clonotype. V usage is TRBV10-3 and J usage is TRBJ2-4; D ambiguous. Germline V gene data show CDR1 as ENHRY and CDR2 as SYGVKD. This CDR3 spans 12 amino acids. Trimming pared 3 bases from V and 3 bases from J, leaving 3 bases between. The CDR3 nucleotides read TGTGCCATCAGTGAAAACAAAAACATTCAGTACTTC. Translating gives CAISENKNIQYF.

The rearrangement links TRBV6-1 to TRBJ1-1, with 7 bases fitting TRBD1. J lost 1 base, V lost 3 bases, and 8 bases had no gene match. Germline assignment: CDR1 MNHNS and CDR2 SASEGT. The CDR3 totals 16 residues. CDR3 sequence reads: CASSDPPGQKNTEAFF. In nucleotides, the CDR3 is TGTGCCAGCAGTGATCCTCCGGGACAGAAGAACACTGAAGCTTTCTTT.

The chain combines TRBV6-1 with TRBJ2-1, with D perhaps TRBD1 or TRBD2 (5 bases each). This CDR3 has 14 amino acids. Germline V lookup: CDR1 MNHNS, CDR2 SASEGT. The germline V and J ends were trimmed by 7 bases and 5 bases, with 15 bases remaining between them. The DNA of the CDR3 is TGTGCCAGCACCCCCCCGAGGGGTGACAATGAGCAGTTCTTC. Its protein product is CASTPPRGDNEQFF.

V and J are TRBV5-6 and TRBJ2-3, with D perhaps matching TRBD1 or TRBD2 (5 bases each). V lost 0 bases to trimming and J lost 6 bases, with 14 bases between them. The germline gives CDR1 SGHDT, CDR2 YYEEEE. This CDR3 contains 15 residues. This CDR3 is CASSLGDARGDTQYF. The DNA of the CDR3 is TGTGCCAGCAGCTTGGGGGACGCCCGGGGCGATACGCAGTATTTT.

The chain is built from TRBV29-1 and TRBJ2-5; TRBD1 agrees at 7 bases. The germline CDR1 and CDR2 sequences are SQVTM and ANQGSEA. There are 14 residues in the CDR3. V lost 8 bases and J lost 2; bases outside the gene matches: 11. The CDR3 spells CSFSGTAFQETQYF. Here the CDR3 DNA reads TGCAGCTTTTCCGGGACAGCCTTTCAAGAGACCCAGTACTTC.

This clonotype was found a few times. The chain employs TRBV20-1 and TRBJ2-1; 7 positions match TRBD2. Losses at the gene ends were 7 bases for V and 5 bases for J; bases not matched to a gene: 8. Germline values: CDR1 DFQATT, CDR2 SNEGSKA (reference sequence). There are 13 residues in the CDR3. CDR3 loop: CSDVWLADNEQFF. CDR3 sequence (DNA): TGCAGTGACGTCTGGCTAGCGGACAATGAGCAGTTCTTC.

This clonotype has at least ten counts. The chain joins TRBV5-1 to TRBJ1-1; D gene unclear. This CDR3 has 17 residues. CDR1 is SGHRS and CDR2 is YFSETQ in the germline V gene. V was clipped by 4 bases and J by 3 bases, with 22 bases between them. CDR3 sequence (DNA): TGCGCCAGCAGCCCTCGGGTGGAACACGGGAGACACACTGAAGCTTTCTTT. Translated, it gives CASSPRVEHGRHTEAFF. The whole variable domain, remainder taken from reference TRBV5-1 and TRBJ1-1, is KAGVTQTPRYLIKTRGQQVTLSCSPISGHRSVSWYQQTPGQGLQFLFEYFSETQRNKGNFPGRFSGRQFSNSRSEMNVSTLELGDSALYLCASSPRVEHGRHTEAFFGQGTRLTVV.

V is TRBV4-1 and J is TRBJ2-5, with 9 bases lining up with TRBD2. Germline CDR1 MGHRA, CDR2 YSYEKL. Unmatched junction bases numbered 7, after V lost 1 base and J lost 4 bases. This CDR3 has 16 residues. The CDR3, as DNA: TGCGCCAGCAGCCAAGTAGGGCGGGGGGGCCGAGAGACCCAGTACTTC. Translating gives CASSQVGRGGRETQYF.

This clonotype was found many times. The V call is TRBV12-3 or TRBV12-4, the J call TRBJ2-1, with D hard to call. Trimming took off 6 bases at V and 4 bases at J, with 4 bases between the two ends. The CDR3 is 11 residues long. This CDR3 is CASSQYNEQFF. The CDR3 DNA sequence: TGTGCCAGCAGCCAATACAATGAGCAGTTCTTC.

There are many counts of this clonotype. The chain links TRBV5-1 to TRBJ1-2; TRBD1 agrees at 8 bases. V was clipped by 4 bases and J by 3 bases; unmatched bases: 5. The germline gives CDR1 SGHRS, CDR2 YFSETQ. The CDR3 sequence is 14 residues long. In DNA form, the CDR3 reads TGCGCCAGCAGCCCCCAGACAGGGGACTATGGCTACACCTTC. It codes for CASSPQTGDYGYTF. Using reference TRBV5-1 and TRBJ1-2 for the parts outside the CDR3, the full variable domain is KAGVTQTPRYLIKTRGQQVTLSCSPISGHRSVSWYQQTPGQGLQFLFEYFSETQRNKGNFPGRFSGRQFSNSRSEMNVSTLELGDSALYLCASSPQTGDYGYTFGSGTRLTVV.

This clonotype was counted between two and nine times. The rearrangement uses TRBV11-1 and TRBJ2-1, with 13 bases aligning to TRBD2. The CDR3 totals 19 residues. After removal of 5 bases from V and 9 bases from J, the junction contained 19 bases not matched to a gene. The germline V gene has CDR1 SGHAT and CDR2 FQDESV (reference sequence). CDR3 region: CASSLRGGTSGTGRREQFF. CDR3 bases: TGTGCCAGCAGCCTTAGGGGGGGGACTAGCGGGACCGGAAGGCGTGAGCAGTTCTTC. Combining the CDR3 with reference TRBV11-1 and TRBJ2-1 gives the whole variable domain EAEVAQSPRYKITEKSQAVAFWCDPISGHATLYWYRQILGQGPELLVQFQDESVVDDSQLPKDRFSAERLKGVDSTLKIQPAELGDSAMYLCASSLRGGTSGTGRREQFFGPGTRLTVL.

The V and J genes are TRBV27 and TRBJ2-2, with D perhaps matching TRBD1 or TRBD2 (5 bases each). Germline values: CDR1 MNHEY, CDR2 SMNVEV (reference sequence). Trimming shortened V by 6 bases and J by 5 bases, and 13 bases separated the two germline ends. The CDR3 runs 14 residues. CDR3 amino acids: CASRGTAMTGELFF. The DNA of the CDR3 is TGTGCCAGCAGGGGGACCGCTATGACCGGGGAGCTGTTTTTT.

CDR3 residues: CASKLAGARNTQYF. CDR3 nucleotide sequence: TGTGCCAGCAAACTAGCGGGGGCACGCAATACGCAGTATTTT. This chain links TRBV14 with TRBJ2-3; 11 nucleotides match TRBD2. The germline gives CDR1 SGHDN, CDR2 FVKESK. Unmatched junction bases numbered 7, after V lost 7 bases and J lost 7 bases. The CDR3 contains 14 residues.

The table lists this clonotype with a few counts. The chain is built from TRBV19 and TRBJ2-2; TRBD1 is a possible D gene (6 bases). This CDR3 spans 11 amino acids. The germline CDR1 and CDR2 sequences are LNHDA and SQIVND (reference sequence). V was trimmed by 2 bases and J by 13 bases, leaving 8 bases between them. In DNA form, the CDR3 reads TGTGCCAGTAGTATAACAGGGCCGCTGTTTTTT. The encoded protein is CASSITGPLFF. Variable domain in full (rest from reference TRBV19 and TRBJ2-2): DGGITQSPKYLFRKEGQNVTLSCEQNLNHDAMYWYRQDPGQGLRLIYYSQIVNDFQKGDIAEGYSVSREKKESFPLTVTSAQKNPTAFYLCASSITGPLFFGEGSRLTVL.

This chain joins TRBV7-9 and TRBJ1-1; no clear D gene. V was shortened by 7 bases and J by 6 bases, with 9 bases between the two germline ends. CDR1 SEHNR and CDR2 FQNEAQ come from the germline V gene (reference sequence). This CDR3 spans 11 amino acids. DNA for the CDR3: TGTGCCAGCATTGCGGGAGCTGAAGCTTTCTTT. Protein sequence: CASIAGAEAFF. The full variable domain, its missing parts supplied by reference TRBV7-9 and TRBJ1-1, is DTGVSQNPRHKITKRGQNVTFRCDPISEHNRLYWYRQTLGQGPEFLTYFQNEAQLEKSRLLSDRFSAERPKGSFSTLEIQRTEQGDSAMYLCASIAGAEAFFGQGTRLTVV.

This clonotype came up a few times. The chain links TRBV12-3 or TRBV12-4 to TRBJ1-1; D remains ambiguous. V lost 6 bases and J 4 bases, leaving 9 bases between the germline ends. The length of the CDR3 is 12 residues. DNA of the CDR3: TGTGCCAGCAGCTGGGGATTCACTGAAGCTTTCTTT. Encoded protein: CASSWGFTEAFF.

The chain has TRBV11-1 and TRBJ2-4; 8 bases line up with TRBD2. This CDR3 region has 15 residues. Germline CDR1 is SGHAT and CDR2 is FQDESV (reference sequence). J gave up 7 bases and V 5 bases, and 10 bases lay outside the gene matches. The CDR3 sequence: CASSPRRIAGNIQYF. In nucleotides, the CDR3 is TGTGCCAGCAGCCCCCGGAGAATAGCGGGGAACATTCAGTACTTC.

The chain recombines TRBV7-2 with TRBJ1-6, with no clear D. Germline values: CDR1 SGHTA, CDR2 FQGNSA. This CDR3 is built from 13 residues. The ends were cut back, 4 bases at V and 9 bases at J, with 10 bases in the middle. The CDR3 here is CASSSSGRSPLHF. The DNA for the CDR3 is TGTGCCAGCAGCTCCAGCGGACGTTCACCCCTCCACTTT. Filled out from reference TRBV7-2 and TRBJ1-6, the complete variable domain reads GAGVSQSPSNKVTEKGKDVELRCDPISGHTALYWYRQSLGQGLEFLIYFQGNSAPDKSGLPSDRFSAERTGGSVSTLTIQRTQQEDSAVYLCASSSSGRSPLHFGNGTRLTVT.

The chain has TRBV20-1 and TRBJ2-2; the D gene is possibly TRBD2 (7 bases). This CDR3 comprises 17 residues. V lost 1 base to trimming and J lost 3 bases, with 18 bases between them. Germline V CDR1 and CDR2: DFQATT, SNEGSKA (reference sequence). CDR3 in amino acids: CSARVPQGGGYTGELFF. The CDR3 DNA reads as TGCAGTGCTAGAGTCCCTCAGGGAGGGGGGTACACCGGGGAGCTGTTTTTT.

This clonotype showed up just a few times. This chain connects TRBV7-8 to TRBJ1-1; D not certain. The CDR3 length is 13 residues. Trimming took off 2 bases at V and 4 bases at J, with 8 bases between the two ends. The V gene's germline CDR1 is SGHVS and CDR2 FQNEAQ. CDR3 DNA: TGTGCCAGCAGCTTAAGGTTGGGCACTGAAGCTTTCTTT. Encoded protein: CASSLRLGTEAFF.

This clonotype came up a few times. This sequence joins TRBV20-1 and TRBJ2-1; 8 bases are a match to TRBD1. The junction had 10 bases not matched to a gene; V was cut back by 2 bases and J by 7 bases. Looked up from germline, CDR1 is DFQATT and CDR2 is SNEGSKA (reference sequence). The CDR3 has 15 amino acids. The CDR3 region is CSARPPGTGGNEQFF. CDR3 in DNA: TGCAGTGCTAGACCACCGGGAACAGGGGGGAATGAGCAGTTCTTC.

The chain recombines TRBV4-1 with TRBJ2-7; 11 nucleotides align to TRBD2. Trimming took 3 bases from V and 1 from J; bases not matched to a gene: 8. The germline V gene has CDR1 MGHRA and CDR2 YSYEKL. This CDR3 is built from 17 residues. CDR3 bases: TGCGCCAGCAGCCAGGGTAGCGGGAGGGATCCTTCCTACGAGCAGTACTTC. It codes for CASSQGSGRDPSYEQYF.